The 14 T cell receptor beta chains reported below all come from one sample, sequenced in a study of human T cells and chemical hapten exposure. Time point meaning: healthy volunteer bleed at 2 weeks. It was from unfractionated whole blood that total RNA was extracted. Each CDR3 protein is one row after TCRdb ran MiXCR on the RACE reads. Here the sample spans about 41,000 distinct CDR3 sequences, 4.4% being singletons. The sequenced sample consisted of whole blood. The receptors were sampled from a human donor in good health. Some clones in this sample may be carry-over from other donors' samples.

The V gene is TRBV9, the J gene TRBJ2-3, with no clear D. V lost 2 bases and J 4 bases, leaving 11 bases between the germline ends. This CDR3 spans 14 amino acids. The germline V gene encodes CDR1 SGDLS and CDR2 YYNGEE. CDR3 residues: CASSVTAGPDTQYF. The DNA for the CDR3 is TGTGCCAGCAGCGTTACGGCAGGCCCAGATACGCAGTATTTT. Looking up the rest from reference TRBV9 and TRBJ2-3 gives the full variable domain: DSGVTQTPKHLITATGQRVTLRCSPRSGDLSVYWYQQSLDQGLQFLIQYYNGEERAKGNILERFSAQQFPDLHSELNLSSLELGDSALYFCASSVTAGPDTQYFGPGTRLTVL.

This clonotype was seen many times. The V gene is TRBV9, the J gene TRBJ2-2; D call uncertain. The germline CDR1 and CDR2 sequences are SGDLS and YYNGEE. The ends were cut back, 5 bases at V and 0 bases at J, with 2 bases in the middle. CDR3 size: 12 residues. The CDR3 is CASRPNTGELFF. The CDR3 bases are TGTGCCAGCAGGCCGAACACCGGGGAGCTGTTTTTT.

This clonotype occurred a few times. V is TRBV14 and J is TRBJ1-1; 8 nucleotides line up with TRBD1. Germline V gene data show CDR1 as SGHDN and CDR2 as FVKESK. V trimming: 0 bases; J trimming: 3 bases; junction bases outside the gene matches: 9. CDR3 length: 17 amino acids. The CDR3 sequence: CASSQEGRGRRDTEAFF. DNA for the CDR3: TGTGCCAGCAGCCAAGAGGGCAGGGGGCGCAGGGACACTGAAGCTTTCTTT.

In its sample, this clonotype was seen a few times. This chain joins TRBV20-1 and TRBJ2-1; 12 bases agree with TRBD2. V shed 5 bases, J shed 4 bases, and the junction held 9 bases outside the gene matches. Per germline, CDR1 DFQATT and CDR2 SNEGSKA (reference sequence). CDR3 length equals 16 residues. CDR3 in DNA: TGCAGTGCTGGACTAGCGGGACTGTCCTCATACAATGAGCAGTTCTTC. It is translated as CSAGLAGLSSYNEQFF.

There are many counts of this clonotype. The CDR3: CASSLSPQGADTQYF. CDR3 in DNA: TGTGCCAGCAGCTTATCGCCACAGGGAGCAGATACGCAGTATTTT. V usage is TRBV7-8 and J usage is TRBJ2-3; maybe TRBD1 (6 bases). Trimming shortened V by 2 bases and J by 4 bases, and 13 bases separated the two germline ends. Germline CDR1 SGHVS, CDR2 FQNEAQ. CDR3 length: 15 amino acids.

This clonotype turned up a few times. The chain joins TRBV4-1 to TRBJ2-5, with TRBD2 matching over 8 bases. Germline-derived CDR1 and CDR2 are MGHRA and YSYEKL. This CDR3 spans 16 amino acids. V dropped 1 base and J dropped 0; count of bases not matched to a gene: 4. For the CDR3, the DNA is TGCGCCAGCAGCCAAGGCGGGGGGCAGAACCAAGAGACCCAGTACTTC. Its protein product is CASSQGGGQNQETQYF.

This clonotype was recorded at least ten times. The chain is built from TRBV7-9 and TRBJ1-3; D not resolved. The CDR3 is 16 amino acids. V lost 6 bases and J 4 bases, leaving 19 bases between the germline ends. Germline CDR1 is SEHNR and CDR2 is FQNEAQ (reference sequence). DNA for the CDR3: TGTGCCAGCAGATCAACCGGGCCTCCTGAAGGAAACACCATATATTTT. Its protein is CASRSTGPPEGNTIYF.

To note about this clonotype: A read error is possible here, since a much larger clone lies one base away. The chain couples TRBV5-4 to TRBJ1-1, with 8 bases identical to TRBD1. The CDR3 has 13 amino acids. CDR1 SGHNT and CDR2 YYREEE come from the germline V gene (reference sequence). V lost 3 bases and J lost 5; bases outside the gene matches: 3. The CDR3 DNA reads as TGTGCCAGCAGCTGTAACAGGGGGACTGAAGCTTTCTTT. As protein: CASSCNRGTEAFF.

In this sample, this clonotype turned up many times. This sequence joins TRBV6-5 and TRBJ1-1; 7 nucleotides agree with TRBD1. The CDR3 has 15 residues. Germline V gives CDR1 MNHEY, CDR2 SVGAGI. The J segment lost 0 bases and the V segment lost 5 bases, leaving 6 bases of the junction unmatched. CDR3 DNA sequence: TGTGCCAGCAGTACGACAGGGTGGCTGAACACTGAAGCTTTCTTT. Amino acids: CASSTTGWLNTEAFF.

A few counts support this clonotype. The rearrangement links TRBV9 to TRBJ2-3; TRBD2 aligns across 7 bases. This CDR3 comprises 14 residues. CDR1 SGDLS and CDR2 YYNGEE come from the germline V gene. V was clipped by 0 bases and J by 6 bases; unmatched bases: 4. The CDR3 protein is CASSVVGGADTQYF. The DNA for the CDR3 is TGTGCCAGCAGCGTAGTGGGAGGGGCCGATACGCAGTATTTT.

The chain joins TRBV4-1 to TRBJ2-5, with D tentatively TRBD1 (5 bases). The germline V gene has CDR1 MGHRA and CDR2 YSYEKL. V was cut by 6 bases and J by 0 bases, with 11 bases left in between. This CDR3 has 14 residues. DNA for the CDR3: TGCGCCAGCAGGTTACAGGTCCACCAAGAGACCCAGTACTTC. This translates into CASRLQVHQETQYF.

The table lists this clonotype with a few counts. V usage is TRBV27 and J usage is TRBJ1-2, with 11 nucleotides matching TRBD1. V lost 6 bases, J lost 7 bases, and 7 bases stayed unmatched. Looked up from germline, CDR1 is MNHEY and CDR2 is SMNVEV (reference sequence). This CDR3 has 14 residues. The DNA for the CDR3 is TGTGCCAGCAGCCCTGGACAGGGGGCGGTTGGCTACACCTTC. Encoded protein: CASSPGQGAVGYTF.

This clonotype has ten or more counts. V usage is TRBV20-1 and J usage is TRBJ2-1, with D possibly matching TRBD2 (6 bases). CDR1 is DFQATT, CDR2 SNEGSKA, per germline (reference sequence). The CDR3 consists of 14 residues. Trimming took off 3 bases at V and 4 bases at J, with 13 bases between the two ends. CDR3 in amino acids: CSASPSGPYNEQFF. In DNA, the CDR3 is TGCAGTGCTAGCCCCAGCGGGCCATACAATGAGCAGTTCTTC.

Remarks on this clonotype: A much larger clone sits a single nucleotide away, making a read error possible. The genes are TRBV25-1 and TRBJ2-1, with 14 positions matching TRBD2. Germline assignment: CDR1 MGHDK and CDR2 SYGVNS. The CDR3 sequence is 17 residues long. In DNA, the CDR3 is TGTGCCACAAAAGGGGGGACTAGCGGGAGTTCGTACAATGACCAGTTCTTC. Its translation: CATKGGTSGSSYNDQFF.